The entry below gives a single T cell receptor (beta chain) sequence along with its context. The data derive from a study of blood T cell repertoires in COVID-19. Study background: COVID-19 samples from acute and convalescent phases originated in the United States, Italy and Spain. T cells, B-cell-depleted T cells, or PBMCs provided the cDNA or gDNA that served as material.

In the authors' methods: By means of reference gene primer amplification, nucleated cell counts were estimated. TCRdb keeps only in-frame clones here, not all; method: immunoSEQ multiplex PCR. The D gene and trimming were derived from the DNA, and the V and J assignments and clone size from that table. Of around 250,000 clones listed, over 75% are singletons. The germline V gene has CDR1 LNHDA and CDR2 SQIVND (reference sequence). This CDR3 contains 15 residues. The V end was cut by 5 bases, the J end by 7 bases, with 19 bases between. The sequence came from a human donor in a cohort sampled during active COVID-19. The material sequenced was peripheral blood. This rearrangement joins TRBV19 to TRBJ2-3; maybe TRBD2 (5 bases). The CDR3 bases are TGTGCCAGTAGTCAGAACGGCGGGCCTGCTTATACGCAGTATTTT. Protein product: CASSQNGGPAYTQYF.